The 8 T cell receptor beta chains in this list originate from one sample, sequenced in a study of CD8 T cells in ankylosing spondylitis. Each CDR3 protein is one row after TCRdb ran MiXCR on the 5' RACE reads. The data show around 150,000 distinct CDR3 sequences, 10% to 12% seen once. The sample consisted of blood, either unsorted or a sorted T cell fraction (not recorded which). These receptors came from a female donor with ankylosing spondylitis or in good health (not recorded which).

This clonotype was seen repeatedly, ten times or more. This chain joins TRBV5-1 and TRBJ2-5; 11 nucleotides agree with TRBD2. V lost 3 bases and J lost 2; bases outside the gene matches: 3. The CDR3 contains 15 residues. Germline lookup yields CDR1 SGHRS and CDR2 YFSETQ. The CDR3 DNA reads TGCGCCAGCAGCTGGGGGACTAGCGGACAAGAGACCCAGTACTTC. The encoded protein is CASSWGTSGQETQYF.

This clonotype was detected ten times or more. V gene TRBV19 combines with J gene TRBJ2-7; maybe TRBD2 (6 bases). V lost 5 bases, J lost 2 bases, and 13 bases lay in between. The CDR3 is 14 residues long. Germline V gene data show CDR1 as LNHDA and CDR2 as SQIVND (reference sequence). The CDR3 protein is CASSLGGITYEQYF. The CDR3 coding sequence is TGTGCCAGTAGTTTGGGGGGAATAACCTACGAGCAGTACTTC.

This clonotype was seen repeatedly, ten times or more. The V gene is TRBV20-1, the J gene TRBJ1-1; D is unresolved. Germline V gives CDR1 DFQATT, CDR2 SNEGSKA (reference sequence). CDR3 length: 13 amino acids. The germline V and J ends were trimmed by 0 bases and 4 bases, with 9 bases remaining between them. CDR3 DNA: TGCAGTGCTAGAGATCAAGGCGGCACTGAAGCTTTCTTT. Translated, it gives CSARDQGGTEAFF.

This clonotype came up a few times. The chain combines TRBV5-5 with TRBJ2-7, with 8 bases that match TRBD2. CDR1 and CDR2 from the germline V gene are SGHKS and YYEKEE (reference sequence). V shed 3 bases, J shed 9 bases, and the junction held 11 bases outside the gene matches. The CDR3 loop spans 14 amino acids. The DNA of the CDR3 is TGTGCCAGCAGCTCACTAGCGGACCTCGAGGGGCAGTACTTC. Protein: CASSSLADLEGQYF.

This clonotype has at least ten counts. The chain couples TRBV4-1 to TRBJ1-2; 8 bases align to TRBD1. J lost 0 bases, V lost 3 bases, and 3 bases had no gene match. The CDR3 loop spans 15 amino acids. Germline CDR1 and CDR2: MGHRA and YSYEKL. The CDR3 spells CASSHGQGPNYGYTF. CDR3 nucleotides: TGCGCCAGCAGCCACGGACAGGGCCCTAACTATGGCTACACCTTC.

This clonotype has at least ten counts. The rearrangement uses TRBV24-1 and TRBJ2-4; D may be TRBD2 (6 bases). Between the trimmed V and J ends, which lost 9 bases and 8 bases, there was a span of 16 bases. This CDR3 is built from 13 residues. The germline V gene encodes CDR1 KGHDR and CDR2 SFDVKD. The CDR3 coding sequence is TGTGCCACCTCGAGGGGTGGGGAGGACATTCAGTACTTC. This gives the protein CATSRGGEDIQYF.

Notes on this clonotype: This may arise from a read error, as a much more abundant clone is one base away. The rearrangement links TRBV20-1 to TRBJ1-1; TRBD1 is a possible D gene (5 bases). This CDR3 contains 15 residues. Germline CDR1 is DFQATT and CDR2 is SNEGSKA (reference sequence). V was trimmed by 5 bases and J by 4 bases, leaving 20 bases between them. The CDR3 sequence is CSASRGSGPGTEAFF. The CDR3 nucleotides are TGCAGTGCTTCGAGGGGCAGTGGCCCGGGCACTGAAGCTTTCTTT.

This clonotype was recorded many times. The chain is built from TRBV20-1 and TRBJ2-5; possibly TRBD1 for D (5 bases). Germline V gene sequence: CDR1 DFQATT, CDR2 SNEGSKA (reference sequence). Between the trimmed V and J ends, which lost 0 bases and 5 bases, there was a span of 19 bases. The CDR3 sequence is 16 residues long. Written as DNA, the CDR3 is TGCAGTGCTAGAGATAGTGACAGTTGGTATTCGGAGACCCAGTACTTC. Residues: CSARDSDSWYSETQYF.